The 22 T cell receptor beta chains in this list originate from one sample, sequenced in a study of somatic mutations in cytotoxic T cells in rheumatoid arthritis. Method: immunoSEQ multiplex PCR; TCRdb's copy keeps in-frame clones and lacks some. This sample carries tens of thousands of clones, around 87% of them seen once, and the ten largest clones take around 9%. The sequencing sample was made of CD8+ T cells sorted from blood. These receptors all come from an adult with rheumatoid arthritis.

The chain recombines TRBV29-1 with TRBJ2-7; 7 nucleotides match TRBD1. There are 12 residues in the CDR3. V lost 5 bases and J lost 2; bases outside the gene matches: 3. Germline V gives CDR1 SQVTM, CDR2 ANQGSEA. The DNA for the CDR3 is TGCAGCGTTCGACAGGGAACCTACGAGCAGTACTTC. This sequence encodes CSVRQGTYEQYF.

The V gene is TRBV27, the J gene TRBJ2-6; D is unclear. The V gene lost 6 bases and the J gene lost 1 base, with 1 base spanning the gap. Germline CDR1 and CDR2: MNHEY and SMNVEV (reference sequence). The CDR3 totals 12 residues. CDR3 sequence: CASRSGANVLTF. Here the CDR3 DNA reads TGTGCCAGCAGGTCTGGGGCCAACGTCCTGACTTTC.

The V call is TRBV29-1, the J call TRBJ2-1, with 12 bases matching TRBD2. V shed 3 bases and J 3 bases; nucleotides not matched to a gene: 15. There are 19 residues in the CDR3. Germline-derived CDR1 and CDR2 are SQVTM and ANQGSEA. CDR3 region: CSVEGIASGGAGVYNEQFF. The CDR3 DNA sequence: TGCAGCGTTGAGGGGATTGCTAGCGGGGGGGCCGGGGTCTACAATGAGCAGTTCTTC.

The chain links TRBV4-1 to TRBJ1-4; unclear D gene. Germline V gene sequence: CDR1 MGHRA, CDR2 YSYEKL. The CDR3 extends over 14 amino acids. V lost 0 bases and J lost 6, with 8 bases in between. The CDR3 spells CASSQDGGDEKLFF. The CDR3 coding sequence is TGCGCCAGCAGCCAAGACGGCGGGGATGAAAAACTGTTTTTT.

The sample holds one count of this clone. The rearrangement uses TRBV9 and TRBJ1-1; D perhaps matches TRBD1 (5 bases). The V gene's germline CDR1 is SGDLS and CDR2 YYNGEE. V gave up 0 bases and J gave up 3 bases, with 12 bases separating them. There are 15 residues in the CDR3. DNA for the CDR3: TGTGCCAGCAGCGTAGTCGGGGGATCGTACACTGAAGCTTTCTTT. Residues: CASSVVGGSYTEAFF.

The chain uses TRBV5-4 and TRBJ2-5; possible D gene TRBD2, 6 bases. V lost 4 bases and J 14 bases, leaving 21 bases between the germline ends. Germline V gene data show CDR1 as SGHNT and CDR2 as YYREEE (reference sequence). The CDR3 contains 13 residues. In nucleotides, the CDR3 is TGTGCCAGCAGCCCACCCGCGGGGAGCGACATTTACTTC. Amino acid sequence: CASSPPAGSDIYF.

The chain couples TRBV27 to TRBJ2-7, with TRBD2 matching 7 bases. The germline CDR1 and CDR2 sequences are MNHEY and SMNVEV (reference sequence). With V trimmed by 3 bases and J by 2 bases, 7 bases remained unmatched. This CDR3 is 15 amino acids long. CDR3 sequence reads: CASSFRLAETYEQYF. The CDR3 DNA sequence: TGTGCCAGCAGTTTCAGACTAGCCGAAACCTACGAGCAGTACTTC.

The rearrangement joins TRBV27 to TRBJ1-5, with D unclear. This CDR3 has 14 amino acids. Germline values: CDR1 MNHEY, CDR2 SMNVEV (reference sequence). The V end was cut by 2 bases, the J end by 4 bases, with 9 bases between. The DNA for the CDR3 is TGTGCCAGCAGTTTACAGCCGGGGAATCAGCCCCAGCATTTT. Translation gives CASSLQPGNQPQHF.

The chain carries TRBV7-7 and TRBJ2-1; possibly TRBD1 for D (6 bases). The CDR3 has 15 amino acids. The V end was cut by 6 bases, the J end by 5 bases, with 17 bases between. Per germline, CDR1 SSHAT and CDR2 FNYEAQ (reference sequence). CDR3 residues: CASSSTGHPDNEQFF. In DNA form, the CDR3 reads TGTGCCAGCAGTTCTACGGGACACCCGGACAATGAGCAGTTCTTC.

This chain joins TRBV19 and TRBJ1-3; D unclear. Germline V gene data show CDR1 as LNHDA and CDR2 as SQIVND (reference sequence). V shed 5 bases and J shed 2 bases, with 7 bases lying between them. There are 13 residues in the CDR3. CDR3 nucleotide sequence: TGTGCCAGTAGTCCCTACACTGGAAACACCATATATTTT. Its translation: CASSPYTGNTIYF.

The genes are TRBV29-1 and TRBJ2-5, with 8 positions matching TRBD1. The V gene's germline CDR1 is SQVTM and CDR2 ANQGSEA. Germline trimming cut 7 bases from V and 0 bases from J; bases unmatched to any gene: 10. The CDR3 extends over 15 amino acids. CDR3 sequence reads: CSALPVTGDQETQYF. The DNA for the CDR3 is TGCAGCGCCCTTCCGGTGACAGGGGACCAAGAGACCCAGTACTTC.

The gene calls are TRBV21-1 and TRBJ1-4. TRBV21-1 is marked as a pseudogene. The CDR3 extends over 18 amino acids. In DNA, the CDR3 is TGTGCCAGCAGCAAAGGAGTTGGAGGGTTGGTGTGTAATGAAAAACTGTTTTTT. Translation: CASSKGVGGLVCNEKLFF.

Regarding this clone: Relative to the germline gene, one junction end is altered; a read error may explain this. The chain is built from TRBV30 and TRBJ2-7; D unresolved. The CDR3 runs 11 residues. Germline lookup yields CDR1 GTSNPN and CDR2 SVGIG (reference sequence). The CDR3 nucleotides read TGTGCCTGGAGTGTAAACGCCCCAAGAGGCTTC. Encoded protein: CAWSVNAPRGF.

The CDR3: CASSLLQRGGKETQYF. CDR3 sequence (DNA): TGTGCCAGCAGTCTTTTACAGCGGGGGGGCAAAGAGACCCAGTACTTC. The V and J genes are TRBV27 and TRBJ2-5, with TRBD2 matching 10 bases. V lost 5 bases and J lost 3; bases outside the gene matches: 9. There are 16 residues in the CDR3. Germline V gives CDR1 MNHEY, CDR2 SMNVEV (reference sequence).

V gene TRBV14 combines with J gene TRBJ2-1, with 7 nucleotides matching TRBD2. Germline CDR1 is SGHDN and CDR2 is FVKESK. The CDR3 sequence is 16 residues long. Trimming cost V 2 bases and J 9 bases; bases outside gene matches: 13. The CDR3 DNA is TGTGCCAGCAGCCAATCCCCGGGAGGCTATGCGGGTGAGCAGTTCTTC. Translating it yields CASSQSPGGYAGEQFF.

The genes are TRBV9 and TRBJ2-1; D tentatively reads TRBD1 or TRBD2 (5 bases each). Trimming left V 3 bases short and J 5 bases short, with 15 bases between. The germline V gene has CDR1 SGDLS and CDR2 YYNGEE. There are 15 residues in the CDR3. The CDR3 region is CASSAGTVRHNEQFF. Here the CDR3 DNA reads TGTGCCAGCAGCGCCGGGACGGTCCGACACAATGAGCAGTTCTTC.

Written as DNA, the CDR3 is TGTGCCAGCAGTGAAAACACCCTCTATGGCTACACCTTC. Translating it yields CASSENTLYGYTF. The V and J genes are TRBV6-1 and TRBJ1-2; D gene unclear. The V and J ends lost 2 bases and 4 bases respectively, with 8 bases between them. The CDR3 spans 13 residues. The germline V gene has CDR1 MNHNS and CDR2 SASEGT.

The CDR3 sequence is CASSLELSSYNEQFF. Written as DNA, the CDR3 is TGTGCCAGTAGTCTCGAGTTGAGCTCCTACAATGAGCAGTTCTTC. The J gene is TRBJ2-1, the V gene TRBV19; D not certain. V gave up 5 bases and J gave up 0 bases, with 11 bases separating them. This CDR3 region has 15 residues. Germline V gene data show CDR1 as LNHDA and CDR2 as SQIVND (reference sequence).

The genes are TRBV19 and TRBJ1-1; D remains unclear. The CDR3 is made up of 13 amino acids. With 8 bases removed from V and 3 bases from J, the gap between germline ends came to 13 bases. Germline V gives CDR1 LNHDA, CDR2 SQIVND (reference sequence). The CDR3 is CASGPQADTEAFF. The CDR3 DNA reads TGTGCCAGTGGCCCCCAGGCGGACACTGAAGCTTTCTTT. The variable domain in full, completed from reference TRBV19 and TRBJ1-1, reads DGGITQSPKYLFRKEGQNVTLSCEQNLNHDAMYWYRQDPGQGLRLIYYSQIVNDFQKGDIAEGYSVSREKKESFPLTVTSAQKNPTAFYLCASGPQADTEAFFGQGTRLTVV.

The V and J genes are TRBV6-1 and TRBJ2-7; unclear D gene. Germline V gene lookup returns CDR1 MNHNS and CDR2 SASEGT. The ends were cut back, 4 bases at V and 2 bases at J, with 9 bases in the middle. The CDR3 is made up of 13 amino acids. CDR3 amino acids: CASSALPTYEQYF. CDR3 in DNA: TGTGCCAGCAGTGCCCTCCCAACCTACGAGCAGTACTTC.

The chain carries TRBV7-2 and TRBJ1-4, with TRBD1 matching 8 bases. This CDR3 contains 14 residues. CDR1 is SGHTA, CDR2 FQGNSA, per germline. J lost 8 bases, V lost 3 bases, and 5 bases had no gene match. The CDR3 loop reads CASSFTGGEEKLFF. For the CDR3, the DNA is TGTGCCAGCAGCTTTACAGGGGGTGAAGAAAAACTGTTTTTT.

The chain couples TRBV29-1 to TRBJ2-7, with D hard to call. Trimming took 3 bases from V and 3 from J, leaving 9 bases between them. The CDR3 runs to 12 residues. The germline V gene encodes CDR1 SQVTM and CDR2 ANQGSEA. The CDR3 DNA sequence: TGCAGCGTTGAGGCCAGAGGCTACGAGCAGTACTTC. Its translation: CSVEARGYEQYF.